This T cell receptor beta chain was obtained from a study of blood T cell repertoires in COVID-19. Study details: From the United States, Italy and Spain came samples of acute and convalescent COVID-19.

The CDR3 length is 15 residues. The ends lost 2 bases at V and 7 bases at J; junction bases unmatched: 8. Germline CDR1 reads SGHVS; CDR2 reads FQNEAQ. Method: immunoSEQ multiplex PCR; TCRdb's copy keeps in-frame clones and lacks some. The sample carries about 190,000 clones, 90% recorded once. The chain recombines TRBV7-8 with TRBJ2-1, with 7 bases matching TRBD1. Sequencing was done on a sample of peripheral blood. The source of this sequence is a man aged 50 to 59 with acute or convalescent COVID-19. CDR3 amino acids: CASSLLTGSWNEQFF. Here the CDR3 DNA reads TGTGCCAGCAGCTTATTGACAGGGAGTTGGAATGAGCAGTTCTTC.